This T cell receptor (beta chain) was captured by sequencing in a study of Ad26.COV2.S vaccination and SARS-CoV-2 variants. The CDR3 sequence is 16 residues long. V gave up 5 bases and J gave up 0 bases, with 16 bases separating them. CDR1 KGHDR and CDR2 SFDVKD come from the germline V gene. Study results and limitations: Analyses of TCR breadth and depth may have underestimated total T cell responses. Spike-specific TCR breadth was greater in vaccine than placebo recipients.

Profiled with immunoSEQ multiplex PCR; TCRdb holds only in-frame clones, not every one. The table has approximately 350,000 clones, over 75% seen once. Sample treatment: some 19 received Ad26.COV2.S at low or high dose, single or two shots; 5 received placebo; per-sample allocation not given. Sample collection was performed on day 63 after the first vaccine or placebo injection. This person who donated was an adult of 18-55 years in Boston. For this clone: Antigen unknown.

The input for sequencing was peripheral blood, taken in a trial of Ad26.COV2.S vaccine versus placebo. V usage is TRBV24-1 and J usage is TRBJ2-7; D might be TRBD1 (9 bases). The clonotype comes from a person aged 18-60 years who received the Ad26.COV2.S COVID-19 vaccine or a placebo. The CDR3 loop reads CATSAGTGTSSYEQYF. As DNA, the CDR3 is TGTGCCACCAGTGCCGGGACAGGGACTAGCTCCTACGAGCAGTACTTC.